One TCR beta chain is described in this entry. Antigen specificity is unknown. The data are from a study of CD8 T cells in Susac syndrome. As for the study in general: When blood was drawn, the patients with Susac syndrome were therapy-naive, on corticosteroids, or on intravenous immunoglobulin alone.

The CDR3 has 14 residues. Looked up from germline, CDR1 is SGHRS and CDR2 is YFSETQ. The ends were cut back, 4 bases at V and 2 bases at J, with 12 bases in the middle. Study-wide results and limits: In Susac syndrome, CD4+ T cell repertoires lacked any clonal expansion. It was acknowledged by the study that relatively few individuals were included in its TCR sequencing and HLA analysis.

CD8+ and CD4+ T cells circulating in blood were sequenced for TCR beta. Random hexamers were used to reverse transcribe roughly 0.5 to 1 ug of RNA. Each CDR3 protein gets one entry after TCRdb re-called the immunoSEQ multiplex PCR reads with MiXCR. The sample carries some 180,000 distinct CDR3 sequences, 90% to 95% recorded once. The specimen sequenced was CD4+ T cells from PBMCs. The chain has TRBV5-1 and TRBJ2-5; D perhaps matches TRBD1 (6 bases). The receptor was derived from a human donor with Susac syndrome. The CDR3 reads CASSTGTIQETQYF. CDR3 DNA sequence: TGCGCCAGCAGCACCGGGACAATTCAAGAGACCCAGTACTTC.